This T cell receptor (beta chain) derives from a study of blood T cell repertoires in COVID-19. Study context: Acute and convalescent COVID-19 specimens originated in the United States, Italy and Spain. The analysed material was cDNA or gDNA that came from T cells, B-cell-depleted T cells, or PBMCs.

In the original workflow: How many nucleated cells were present was estimated from reference gene primer amplification. Sequencing was performed with immunoSEQ multiplex PCR; in TCRdb, only in-frame clones are kept and a portion is missing. V and J calls plus clone size are reproduced from that table; the DNA served to infer D and trimming. Of more than 95,000 clones listed, 84% are singletons. The CDR3 is 13 amino acids. V was cut by 8 bases and J by 5 bases, with 13 bases left in between. The V gene's germline CDR1 is SNHLY and CDR2 FYNNEI. This clone was found a few times. This sequence joins TRBV2 and TRBJ1-5; D uncertain. Material for sequencing was peripheral blood. This sequence originates from a man aged 60 to 75 with acute or convalescent COVID-19. CDR3 sequence reads: CASCTWSDQPQHF. The CDR3 nucleotides read TGTGCCAGCTGCACATGGAGCGATCAGCCCCAGCATTTT.